Sequencing of this T cell receptor (beta chain) was carried out in a study of PD-L1 blockade in urothelial cancer. Time point specified: pretreatment peripheral blood. Locally advanced or metastatic urothelial carcinoma affected the patients. Synthetic TCR analog templates were spiked into each PCR. Profiling relied on immunoSEQ multiplex PCR, and the TCRdb table lists in-frame clones only, not all of them. The data show tens of thousands of clones, 90% seen once. Trimming took 7 bases from V and 4 from J, leaving 20 bases between them. The CDR3 has 16 residues. This specimen consisted of PBMCs, obtained around atezolizumab (anti-PD-L1) treatment. The J gene is TRBJ1-5, the V gene TRBV23-1; D may be TRBD1 (6 bases). TRBV23-1 qualifies as an ORF whose function is uncertain. The TCR sequence derives from a man aged 55 to 70 with urothelial cancer. The CDR3, as DNA: TGCGCCAGCACCGGGATACAGGGATGCGTAAATCAGCCCCAGCATTTT. It yields the protein CASTGIQGCVNQPQHF.